This T cell receptor beta chain was found in a study of long-term antiretroviral therapy in people with HIV. Whole-study results and caveats: ART preceded a rise in diversity that nonetheless stayed lower than in transplant donor controls. ART adherence, viral resistance and therapy changes were undocumented. Specimen acquisition occurred between about 2004 and 2017, potentially under older ART regimens. Repertoire composition at all time points was dominated by clones that had expanded before ART.

Sequencing relied on immunoSEQ assay v3.0, run at survey level. Repertoires were generated with immunoSEQ multiplex PCR, while TCRdb's copy carries only in-frame clones and drops some. The data hold 20,000 to 25,000 clones, with about 86% observed a single time. Unmatched junction bases numbered 3, after V lost 4 bases and J lost 4 bases. CDR3 length: 13 residues. Germline assignment: CDR1 LGHNA and CDR2 YNFKEQ. Regarding this clone: Its antigen is undetermined.

The TCR comes from a man aged 40-55 years with HIV. The sequences come from unsorted PBMCs, collected 0.1 years before starting antiretroviral therapy. The rearrangement uses TRBV4-2 and TRBJ1-2, with 7 bases that match TRBD1. CDR3 amino acids: CASSLQGSYGYTF. The CDR3 DNA reads TGTGCCAGCAGCCTACAGGGGAGCTATGGCTACACCTTC.